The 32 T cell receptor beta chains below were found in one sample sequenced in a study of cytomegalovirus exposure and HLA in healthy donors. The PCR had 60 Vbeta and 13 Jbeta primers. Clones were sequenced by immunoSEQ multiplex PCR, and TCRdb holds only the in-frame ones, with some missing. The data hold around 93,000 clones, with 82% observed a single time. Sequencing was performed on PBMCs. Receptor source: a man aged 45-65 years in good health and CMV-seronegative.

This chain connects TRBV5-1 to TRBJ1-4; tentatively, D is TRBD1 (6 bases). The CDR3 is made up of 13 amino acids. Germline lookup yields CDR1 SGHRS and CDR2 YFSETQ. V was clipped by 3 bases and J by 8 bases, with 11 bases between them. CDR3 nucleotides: TGCGCCAGCAGCTGGGACATGGGGGAAAAACTGTTTTTT. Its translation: CASSWDMGEKLFF.

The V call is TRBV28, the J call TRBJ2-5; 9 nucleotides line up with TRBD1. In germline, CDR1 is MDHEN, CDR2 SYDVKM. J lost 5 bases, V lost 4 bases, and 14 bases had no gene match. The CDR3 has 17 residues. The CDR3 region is CASSSHEQGARRETQYF. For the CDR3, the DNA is TGTGCCAGCAGTTCCCATGAACAGGGGGCGAGACGGGAGACCCAGTACTTC.

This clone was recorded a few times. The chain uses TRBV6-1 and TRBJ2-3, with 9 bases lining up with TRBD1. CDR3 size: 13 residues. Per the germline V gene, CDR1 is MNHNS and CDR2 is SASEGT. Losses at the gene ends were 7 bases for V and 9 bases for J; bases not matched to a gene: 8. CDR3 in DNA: TGTGCCAGCACCGGGGACAGGGCCAACACGCAGTATTTT. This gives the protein CASTGDRANTQYF.

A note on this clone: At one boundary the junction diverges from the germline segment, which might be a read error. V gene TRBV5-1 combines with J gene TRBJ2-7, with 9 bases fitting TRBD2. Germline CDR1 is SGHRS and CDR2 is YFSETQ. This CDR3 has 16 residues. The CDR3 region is CASSSQREDLNYGQYF. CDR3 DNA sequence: TGCGCCAGCTCGTCCCAGCGGGAGGACCTAAACTACGGGCAGTACTTC.

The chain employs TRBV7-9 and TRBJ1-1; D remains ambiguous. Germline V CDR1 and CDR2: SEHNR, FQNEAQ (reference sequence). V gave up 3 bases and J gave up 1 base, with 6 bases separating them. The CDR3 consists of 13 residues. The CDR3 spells CASSLEPNTEAFF. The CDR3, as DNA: TGTGCCAGCAGCTTGGAGCCGAACACTGAAGCTTTCTTT.

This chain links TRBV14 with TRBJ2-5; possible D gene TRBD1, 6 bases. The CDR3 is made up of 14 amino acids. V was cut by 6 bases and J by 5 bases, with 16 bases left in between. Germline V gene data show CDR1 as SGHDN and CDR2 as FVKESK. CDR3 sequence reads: CASSRQAALETQYF. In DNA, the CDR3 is TGTGCCAGCAGTCGACAGGCAGCATTGGAGACCCAGTACTTC.

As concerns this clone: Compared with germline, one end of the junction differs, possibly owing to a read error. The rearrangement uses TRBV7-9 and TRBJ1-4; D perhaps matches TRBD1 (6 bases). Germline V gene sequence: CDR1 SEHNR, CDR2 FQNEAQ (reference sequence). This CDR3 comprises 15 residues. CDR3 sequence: CSSSDRGGFSEKLFF. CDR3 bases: TGTTCCAGCAGCGATAGGGGGGGGTTCTCTGAAAAACTGTTTTTT.

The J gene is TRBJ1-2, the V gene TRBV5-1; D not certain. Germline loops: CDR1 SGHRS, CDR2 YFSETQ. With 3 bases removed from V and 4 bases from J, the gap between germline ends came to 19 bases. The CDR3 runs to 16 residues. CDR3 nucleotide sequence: TGCGCCAGCAGCTCCGAGAGCAGGCCCCGGGGCTATGGCTACACCTTC. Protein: CASSSESRPRGYGYTF.

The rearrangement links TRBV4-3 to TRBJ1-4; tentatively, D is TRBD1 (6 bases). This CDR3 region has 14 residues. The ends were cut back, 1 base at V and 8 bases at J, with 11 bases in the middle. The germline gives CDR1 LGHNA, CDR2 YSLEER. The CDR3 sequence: CASSQAITGEKLFF. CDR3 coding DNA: TGCGCCAGCAGCCAAGCAATTACAGGGGAAAAACTGTTTTTT.

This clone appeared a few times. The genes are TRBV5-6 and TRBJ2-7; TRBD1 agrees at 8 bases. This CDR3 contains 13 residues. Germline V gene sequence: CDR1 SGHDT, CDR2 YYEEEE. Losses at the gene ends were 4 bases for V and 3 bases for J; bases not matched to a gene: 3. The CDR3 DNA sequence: TGTGCCAGCAGCCGGGACAGGAGCTACGAGCAGTACTTC. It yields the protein CASSRDRSYEQYF. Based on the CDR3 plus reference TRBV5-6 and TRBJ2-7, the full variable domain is DAGVTQSPTHLIKTRGQQVTLRCSPKSGHDTVSWYQQALGQGPQFIFQYYEEEERQRGNFPDRFSGHQFPNYSSELNVNALLLGDSALYLCASSRDRSYEQYFGPGTRLTVT.

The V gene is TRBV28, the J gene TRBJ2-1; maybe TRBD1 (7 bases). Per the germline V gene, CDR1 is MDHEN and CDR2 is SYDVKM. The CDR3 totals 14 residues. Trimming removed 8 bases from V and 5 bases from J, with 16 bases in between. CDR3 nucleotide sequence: TGTGCCAGCTCGCGGACAGGAGGGAACAATGAGCAGTTCTTC. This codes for CASSRTGGNNEQFF.

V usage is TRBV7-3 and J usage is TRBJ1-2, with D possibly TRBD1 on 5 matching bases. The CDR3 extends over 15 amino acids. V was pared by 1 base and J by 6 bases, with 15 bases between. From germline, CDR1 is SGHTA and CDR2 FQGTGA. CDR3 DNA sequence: TGTGCCAGCAGCTTAATACCGGGGGAGGAGGATGGCTACACCTTC. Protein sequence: CASSLIPGEEDGYTF.

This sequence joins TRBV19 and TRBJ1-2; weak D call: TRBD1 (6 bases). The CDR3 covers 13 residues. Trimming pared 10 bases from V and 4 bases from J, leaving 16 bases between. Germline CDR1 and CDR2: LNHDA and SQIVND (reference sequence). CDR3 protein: CATRPGTTYGYTF. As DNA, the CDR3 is TGTGCCACCCGACCCGGGACAACCTATGGCTACACCTTC.

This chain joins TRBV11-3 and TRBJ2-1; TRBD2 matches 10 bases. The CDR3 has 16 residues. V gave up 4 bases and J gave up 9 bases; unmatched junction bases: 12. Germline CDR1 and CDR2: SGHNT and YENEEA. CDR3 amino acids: CASSSLSSGRGGEQFF. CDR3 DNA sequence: TGTGCCAGCAGCTCCCTATCTAGCGGGAGAGGAGGTGAGCAGTTCTTC.

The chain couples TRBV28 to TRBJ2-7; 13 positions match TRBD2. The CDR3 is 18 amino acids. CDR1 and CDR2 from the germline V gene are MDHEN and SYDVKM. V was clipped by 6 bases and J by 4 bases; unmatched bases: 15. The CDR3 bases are TGTGCCAGCAGCTTCACCCTGACTAGCGGGAGGACGGGGTACGAGCAGTACTTC. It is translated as CASSFTLTSGRTGYEQYF.

The DNA for the CDR3 is TGTGCCAGCAGCCCAACTTCAAACTTTGGAGGGGACAGCAATCAGCCCCAGCATTTT. This codes for CASSPTSNFGGDSNQPQHF. The J gene is TRBJ1-5, the V gene TRBV7-2; possible D gene TRBD1, 5 bases. Trimming removed 5 bases at V and 1 base at J, with 24 bases between. The CDR3 runs 19 residues. Per the germline V gene, CDR1 is SGHTA and CDR2 is FQGNSA.

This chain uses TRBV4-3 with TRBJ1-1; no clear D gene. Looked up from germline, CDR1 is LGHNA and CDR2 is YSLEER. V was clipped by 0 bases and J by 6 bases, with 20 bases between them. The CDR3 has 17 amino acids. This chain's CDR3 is CASSQDGRGPGAAEAFF. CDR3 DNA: TGCGCCAGCAGCCAAGATGGACGAGGGCCCGGAGCGGCTGAAGCTTTCTTT.

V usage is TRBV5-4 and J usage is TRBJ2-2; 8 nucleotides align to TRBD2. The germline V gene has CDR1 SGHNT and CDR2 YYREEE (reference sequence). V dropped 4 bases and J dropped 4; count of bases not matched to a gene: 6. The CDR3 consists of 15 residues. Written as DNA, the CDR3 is TGTGCCAGCAGCCCTGAAGCGGGGGCCACCGGGGAGCTGTTTTTT. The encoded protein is CASSPEAGATGELFF. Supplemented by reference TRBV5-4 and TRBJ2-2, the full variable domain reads ETGVTQSPTHLIKTRGQQVTLRCSSQSGHNTVSWYQQALGQGPQFIFQYYREEENGRGNFPPRFSGLQFPNYSSELNVNALELDDSALYLCASSPEAGATGELFFGEGSRLTVL.

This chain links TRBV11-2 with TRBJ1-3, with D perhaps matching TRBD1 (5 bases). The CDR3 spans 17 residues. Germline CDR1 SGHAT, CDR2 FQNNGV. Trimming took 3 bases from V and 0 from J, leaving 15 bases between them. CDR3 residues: CASSLEDGGTSGNTIYF. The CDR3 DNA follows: TGTGCCAGCAGCTTGGAGGACGGAGGGACCTCTGGAAACACCATATATTTT.

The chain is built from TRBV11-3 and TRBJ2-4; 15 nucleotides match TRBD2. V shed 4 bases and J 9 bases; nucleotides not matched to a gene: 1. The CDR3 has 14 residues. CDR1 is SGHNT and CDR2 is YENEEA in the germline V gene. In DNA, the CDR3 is TGTGCCAGCAGCTCGGGACTAGCGGGAGGCATTCAGTACTTC. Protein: CASSSGLAGGIQYF.

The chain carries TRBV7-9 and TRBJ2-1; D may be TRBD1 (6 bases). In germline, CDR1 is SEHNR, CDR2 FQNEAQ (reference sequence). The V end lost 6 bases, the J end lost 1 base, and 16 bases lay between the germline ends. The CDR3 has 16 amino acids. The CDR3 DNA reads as TGTGCCAGCAGGCCAAAAACAGGGAAATCCTACAATGAGCAGTTCTTC. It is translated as CASRPKTGKSYNEQFF. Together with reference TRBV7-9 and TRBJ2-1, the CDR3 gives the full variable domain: DTGVSQNPRHKITKRGQNVTFRCDPISEHNRLYWYRQTLGQGPEFLTYFQNEAQLEKSRLLSDRFSAERPKGSFSTLEIQRTEQGDSAMYLCASRPKTGKSYNEQFFGPGTRLTVL.

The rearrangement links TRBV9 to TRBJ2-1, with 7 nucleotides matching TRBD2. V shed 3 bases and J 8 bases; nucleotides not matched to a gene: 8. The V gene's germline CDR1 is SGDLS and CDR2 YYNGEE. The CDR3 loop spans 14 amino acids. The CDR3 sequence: CASSEGGSGDEQFF. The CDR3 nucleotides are TGTGCCAGCAGCGAGGGAGGGAGTGGCGATGAGCAGTTCTTC.

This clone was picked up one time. CDR3 in DNA: TGTGCCAGCGGCACCCAAAACCGACAAGGAGAAAAACTGTTTTTT. The encoded protein is CASGTQNRQGEKLFF. The chain links TRBV2 to TRBJ1-4; D is unresolved. The CDR3 extends over 15 amino acids. V was trimmed by 8 bases and J by 8 bases, leaving 21 bases between them. Germline assignment: CDR1 SNHLY and CDR2 FYNNEI. The variable domain in full, completed from reference TRBV2 and TRBJ1-4, reads EPEVTQTPSHQVTQMGQEVILRCVPISNHLYFYWYRQILGQKVEFLVSFYNNEISEKSEIFDDQFSVERPDGSNFTLKIRSTKLEDSAMYFCASGTQNRQGEKLFFGSGTQLSVL.

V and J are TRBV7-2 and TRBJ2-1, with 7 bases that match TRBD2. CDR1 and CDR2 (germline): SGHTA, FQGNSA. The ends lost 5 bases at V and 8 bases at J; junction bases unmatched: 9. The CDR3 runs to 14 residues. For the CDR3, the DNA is TGTGCCAGCAGCACAGCGGGGAGACGGGATGAGCAGTTCTTC. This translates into CASSTAGRRDEQFF.

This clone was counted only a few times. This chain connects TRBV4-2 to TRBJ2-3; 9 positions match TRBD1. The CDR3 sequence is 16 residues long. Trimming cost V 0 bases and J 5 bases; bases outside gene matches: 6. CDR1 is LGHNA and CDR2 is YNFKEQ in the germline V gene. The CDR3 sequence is CASSQDGTGFKDTQYF. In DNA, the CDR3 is TGTGCCAGCAGCCAAGACGGGACAGGGTTTAAAGATACGCAGTATTTT.

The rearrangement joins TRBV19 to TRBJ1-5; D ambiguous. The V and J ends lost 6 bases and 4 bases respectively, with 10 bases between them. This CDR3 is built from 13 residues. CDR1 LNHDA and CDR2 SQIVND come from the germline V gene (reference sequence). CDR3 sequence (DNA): TGTGCCAGTAGAGCCGGGAGGAATCAGCCCCAGCATTTT. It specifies CASRAGRNQPQHF. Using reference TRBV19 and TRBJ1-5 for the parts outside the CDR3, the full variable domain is DGGITQSPKYLFRKEGQNVTLSCEQNLNHDAMYWYRQDPGQGLRLIYYSQIVNDFQKGDIAEGYSVSREKKESFPLTVTSAQKNPTAFYLCASRAGRNQPQHFGDGTRLSIL.

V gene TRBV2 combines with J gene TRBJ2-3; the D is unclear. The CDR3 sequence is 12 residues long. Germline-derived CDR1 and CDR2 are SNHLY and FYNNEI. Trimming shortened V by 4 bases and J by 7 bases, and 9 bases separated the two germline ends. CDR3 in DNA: TGTGCCAGCAGTGTGATGCAGAATACGCAGTATTTT. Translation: CASSVMQNTQYF.

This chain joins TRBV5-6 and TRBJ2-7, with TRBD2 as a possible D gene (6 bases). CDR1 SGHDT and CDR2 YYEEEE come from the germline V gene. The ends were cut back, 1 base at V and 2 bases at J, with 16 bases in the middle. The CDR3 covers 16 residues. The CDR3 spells CASSLLGGGKTYEQYF. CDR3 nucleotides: TGTGCCAGCAGCTTGCTAGGTGGCGGGAAAACCTACGAGCAGTACTTC.

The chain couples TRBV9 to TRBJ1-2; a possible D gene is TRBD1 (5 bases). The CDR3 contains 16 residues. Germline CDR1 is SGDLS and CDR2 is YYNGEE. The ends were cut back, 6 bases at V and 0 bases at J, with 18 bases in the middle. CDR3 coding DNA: TGTGCCAGCACGCTTTACGGACAAACATCTAACTATGGCTACACCTTC. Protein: CASTLYGQTSNYGYTF.

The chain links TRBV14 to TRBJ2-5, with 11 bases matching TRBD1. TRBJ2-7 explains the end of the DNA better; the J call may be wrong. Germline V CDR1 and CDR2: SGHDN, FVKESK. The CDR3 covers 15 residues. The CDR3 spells CASSKGQGAFYEQYF. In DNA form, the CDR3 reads TGTGCCAGCAGCAAAGGACAGGGGGCTTTCTACGAGCAGTACTTC.

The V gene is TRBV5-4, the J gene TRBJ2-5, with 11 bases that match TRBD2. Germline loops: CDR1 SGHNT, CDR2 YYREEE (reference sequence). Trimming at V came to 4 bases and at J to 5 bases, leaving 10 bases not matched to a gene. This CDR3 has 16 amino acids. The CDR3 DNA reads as TGTGCCAGCAGCCCCAAGACTAGCGGGATAGGGGAGACCCAGTACTTC. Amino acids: CASSPKTSGIGETQYF.

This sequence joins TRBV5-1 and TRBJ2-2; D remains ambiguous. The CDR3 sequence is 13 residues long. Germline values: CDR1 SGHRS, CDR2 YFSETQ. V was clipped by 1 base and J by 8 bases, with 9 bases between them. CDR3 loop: CASSLQVEGELFF. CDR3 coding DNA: TGCGCCAGCAGCTTGCAGGTCGAAGGGGAGCTGTTTTTT. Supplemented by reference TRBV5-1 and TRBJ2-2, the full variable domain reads KAGVTQTPRYLIKTRGQQVTLSCSPISGHRSVSWYQQTPGQGLQFLFEYFSETQRNKGNFPGRFSGRQFSNSRSEMNVSTLELGDSALYLCASSLQVEGELFFGEGSRLTVL.